Sequencing of this T cell receptor beta chain was carried out in a study of blood T cell repertoires in COVID-19. On the study more broadly: PBMCs, B-cell-depleted T cells, or T cells were the source of the cDNA or gDNA that made up the material.

Trimming cost V 5 bases and J 7 bases; bases outside gene matches: 9. There are 14 residues in the CDR3. Germline V gives CDR1 SGHAT, CDR2 FQNNGV. This clone turned up a few times. Authors' analysis steps: It was from reference gene primer amplification that nucleated cell counts were estimated. Sequenced by immunoSEQ multiplex PCR; TCRdb stores in-frame clones only, minus some. V and J calls and clone size come straight from that table; D and trimming were deduced from the DNA. The profile shows 200,000 or so clones, roughly nine tenths of them singletons. V usage is TRBV11-2 and J usage is TRBJ2-7; 9 bases are shared with TRBD1. The TCR originated in a man aged 70-80 years with active or convalescent COVID-19. The sample was peripheral blood. This chain's CDR3 is CASSPGQGLPEQYF. CDR3 nucleotides: TGTGCCAGCAGCCCGGGACAGGGTTTACCTGAGCAGTACTTC.